This T cell receptor (beta chain) was obtained from a study of shared clonotypes between healthy human individuals. V lost 7 bases, J lost 1 base, and 8 bases lay in between. Looked up from germline, CDR1 is SGHAT and CDR2 is FQNNGV. The CDR3 is 13 amino acids. Points on this clone: Its specificity is not known.

Points from the study as a whole: The sharing of approximately 4.6% of naive CD4 clonotypes was seen across several donors. Clonotype sharing across donors was expected to vary with sequencing depth.

Sequencing was performed with immunoSEQ multiplex PCR; in TCRdb, only in-frame clones are kept and a portion is missing. In the table there are 2 million to 2.5 million clones, 93% of which are singletons. The clonotype comes from a man younger than 35 in good health. Some clones in this sample may be carry-over from other donors' samples. V usage is TRBV11-2 and J usage is TRBJ2-1; no definite D call. The sequenced material came from naive CD4+ T cells from PBMCs. Subset specified: CD45RA+ positively selected. This CDR3 reads CASTGFSYNEQFF. The DNA of the CDR3 is TGTGCCAGCACCGGATTTTCCTACAATGAGCAGTTCTTC.